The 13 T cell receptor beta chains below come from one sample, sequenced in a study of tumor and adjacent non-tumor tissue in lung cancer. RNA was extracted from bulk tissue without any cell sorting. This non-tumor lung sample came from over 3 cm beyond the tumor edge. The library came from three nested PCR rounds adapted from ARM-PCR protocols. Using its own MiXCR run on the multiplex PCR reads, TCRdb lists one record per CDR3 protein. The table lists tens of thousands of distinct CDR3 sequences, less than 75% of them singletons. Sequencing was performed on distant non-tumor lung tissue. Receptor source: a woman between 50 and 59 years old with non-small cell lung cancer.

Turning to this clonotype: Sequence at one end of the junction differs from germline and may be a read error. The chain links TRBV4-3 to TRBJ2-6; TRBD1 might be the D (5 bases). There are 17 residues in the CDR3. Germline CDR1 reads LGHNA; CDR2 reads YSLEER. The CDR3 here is CASGQDTGLSGANVLTF. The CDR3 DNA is TGCGCCAGCGGCCAAGACACAGGTTTATCTGGGGCCAACGTTCTGACTTTC.

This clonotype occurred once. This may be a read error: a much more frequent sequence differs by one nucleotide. The CDR3 bases are TGTGCCAGCAGTCCGGGACAAATTATCTATGGCTACACCTTC. It encodes CASSPGQIIYGYTF. The chain uses TRBV28 and TRBJ1-2; D may be TRBD1 (6 bases). There are 14 residues in the CDR3. The V gene lost 5 bases and the J gene lost 4 bases, with 14 bases spanning the gap. CDR1 and CDR2 (germline): MDHEN, SYDVKM.

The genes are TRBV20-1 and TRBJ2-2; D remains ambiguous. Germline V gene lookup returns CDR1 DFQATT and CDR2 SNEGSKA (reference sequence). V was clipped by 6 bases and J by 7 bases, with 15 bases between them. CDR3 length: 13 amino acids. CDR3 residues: CSAWRRGFGELFF. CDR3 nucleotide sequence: TGCAGTGCATGGCGCCGTGGGTTCGGGGAGCTGTTTTTT.

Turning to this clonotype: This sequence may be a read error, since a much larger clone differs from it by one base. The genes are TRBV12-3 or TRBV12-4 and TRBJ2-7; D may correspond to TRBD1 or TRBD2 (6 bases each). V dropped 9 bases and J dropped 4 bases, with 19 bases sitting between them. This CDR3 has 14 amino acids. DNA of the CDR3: TGTGCCAGGAGACCCCCGGGGGCGCCATACGAGCAGTACTTC. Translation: CARRPPGAPYEQYF.

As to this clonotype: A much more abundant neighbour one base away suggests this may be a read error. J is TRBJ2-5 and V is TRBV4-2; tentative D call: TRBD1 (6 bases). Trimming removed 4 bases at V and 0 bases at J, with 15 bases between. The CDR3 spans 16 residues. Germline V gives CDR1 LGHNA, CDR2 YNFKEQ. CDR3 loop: CASSRVFRDNQETQYF. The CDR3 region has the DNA TGTGCCAGCAGCCGAGTGTTCCGGGACAACCAAGAGACCCAGTACTTC.

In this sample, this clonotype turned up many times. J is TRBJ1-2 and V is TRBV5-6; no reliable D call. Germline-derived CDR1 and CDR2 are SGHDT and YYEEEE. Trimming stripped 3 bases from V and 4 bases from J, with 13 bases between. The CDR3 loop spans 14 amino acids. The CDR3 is CASSSLQALYGYTF. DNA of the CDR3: TGTGCCAGCAGCTCTCTGCAGGCGCTCTATGGCTACACCTTC.

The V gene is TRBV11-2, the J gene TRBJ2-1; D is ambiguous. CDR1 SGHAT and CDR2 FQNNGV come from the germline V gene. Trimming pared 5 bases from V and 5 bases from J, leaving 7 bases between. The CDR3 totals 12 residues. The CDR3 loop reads CASSRNHNEQFF. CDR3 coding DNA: TGTGCCAGCAGCCGAAATCACAATGAGCAGTTCTTC.

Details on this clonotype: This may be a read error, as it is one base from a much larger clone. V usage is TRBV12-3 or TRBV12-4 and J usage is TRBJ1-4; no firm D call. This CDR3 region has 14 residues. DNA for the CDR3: TGTGCCAGCAGTTTAGCCAGCCTTAATGTAAAACTGTTTTTT. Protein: CASSLASLNVKLFF.

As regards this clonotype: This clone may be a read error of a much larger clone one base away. CDR3 residues: CVSSLGPNYGYTF. CDR3 in DNA: TGTGTCAGCAGTTTAGGACCGAACTATGGCTACACCTTC. The gene calls are TRBV12-3 or TRBV12-4 and TRBJ1-2; D unclear. This CDR3 has 13 amino acids.

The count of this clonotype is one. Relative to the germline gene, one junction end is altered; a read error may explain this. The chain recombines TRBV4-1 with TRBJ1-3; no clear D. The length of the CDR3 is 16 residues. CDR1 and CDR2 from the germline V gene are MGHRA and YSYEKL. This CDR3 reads CASSQELRNSGNTIYF. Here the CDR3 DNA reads TGTGCCAGCAGCCAAGAGTTGCGTAACTCTGGAAACACCATATATTTT.

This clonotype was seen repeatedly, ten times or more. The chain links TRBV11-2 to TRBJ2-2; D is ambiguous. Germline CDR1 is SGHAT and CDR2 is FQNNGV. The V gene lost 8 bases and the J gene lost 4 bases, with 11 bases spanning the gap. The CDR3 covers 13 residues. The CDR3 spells CASGYWSTGELFF. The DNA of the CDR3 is TGTGCCAGCGGCTACTGGTCCACCGGGGAGCTGTTTTTT.

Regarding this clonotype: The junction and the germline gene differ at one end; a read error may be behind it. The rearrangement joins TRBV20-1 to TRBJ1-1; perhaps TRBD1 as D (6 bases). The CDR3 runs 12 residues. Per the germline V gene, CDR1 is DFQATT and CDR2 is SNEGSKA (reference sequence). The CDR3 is CSAWAGVSETFF. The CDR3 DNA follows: TGCAGTGCTTGGGCAGGGGTCAGTGAAACTTTCTTT.

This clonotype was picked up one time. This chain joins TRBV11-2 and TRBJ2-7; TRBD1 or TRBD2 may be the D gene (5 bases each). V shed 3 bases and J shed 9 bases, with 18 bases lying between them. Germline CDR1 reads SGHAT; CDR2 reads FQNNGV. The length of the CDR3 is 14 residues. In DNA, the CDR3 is TGTGCCAGCAGCTTGAACGAGGGGACCTATGGGCAGTACTTC. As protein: CASSLNEGTYGQYF.